The clone carrying this T cell receptor beta chain appeared a few times. TCRdb reprocessed the reads via MiXCR and lists one record per CDR3 protein. The sample has roughly 230,000 distinct CDR3 sequences; roughly an eighth are singletons. Germline-derived CDR1 and CDR2 are SGHTA and FQGTGA. V was shortened by 1 base and J by 7 bases, with 10 bases between the two germline ends. The CDR3 extends over 13 amino acids. This sample was included in a study of T cell repertoires in cytomegalovirus infection. The TCR comes from a human donor in good health (CMV status not recorded). Some clones in this sample may be carry-over from other donors' samples. Sample: PBMCs. The chain combines TRBV7-3 with TRBJ1-1; a weak D match, TRBD1 (6 bases). As DNA, the CDR3 is TGTGCCAGCAGCTTAATCAGCAGGGGTGAAGCTTTCTTT. Translation gives CASSLISRGEAFF.